Below are 14 T cell receptor beta chains sequenced from a single sample in a study of blood T cell repertoires in COVID-19. Only in-frame clones appear in the TCRdb table, and some are missing; sequencing was by immunoSEQ multiplex PCR. The sample includes 55,000 to 70,000 clones, 70% to 90% seen only once; the top ten take around 10%. Sequencing used PBMCs or T cells enriched from blood (not recorded which). These receptors came from a woman aged 35 to 49 who had recovered from COVID-19.

The genes are TRBV18 and TRBJ1-1; D remains unclear. Germline CDR1 KGHSH, CDR2 LQKENI. Between the trimmed V and J ends, which lost 1 base and 0 bases, there was a span of 12 bases. This CDR3 spans 16 amino acids. The CDR3 DNA reads as TGTGCCAGCTCACCACTAGTATCGGGGTTGAACACTGAAGCTTTCTTT. Translated: CASSPLVSGLNTEAFF.

This clone was observed a few times. This chain uses TRBV5-1 with TRBJ2-5; TRBD2 matches 8 bases. Germline assignment: CDR1 SGHRS and CDR2 YFSETQ. V shed 6 bases, J shed 0 bases, and the junction held 7 bases outside the gene matches. This CDR3 spans 15 amino acids. CDR3 sequence: CASKGSGAYQETQYF. CDR3 bases: TGCGCCAGCAAGGGTAGCGGGGCTTACCAAGAGACCCAGTACTTC. Complete variable domain (other parts from reference TRBV5-1 and TRBJ2-5): KAGVTQTPRYLIKTRGQQVTLSCSPISGHRSVSWYQQTPGQGLQFLFEYFSETQRNKGNFPGRFSGRQFSNSRSEMNVSTLELGDSALYLCASKGSGAYQETQYFGPGTRLLVL.

The chain links TRBV3-1 (or the pseudogene TRBV3-2) to TRBJ1-3; no clear D gene. Germline-derived CDR1 and CDR2 are LGHDT and YNNKEL (reference sequence). V gave up 3 bases and J gave up 5 bases, with 11 bases separating them. This CDR3 is built from 14 residues. The CDR3 DNA is TGTGCCAGCAGCCATCCCGGTAATCGAAACACCATATATTTT. Translated: CASSHPGNRNTIYF.

This clone is termed medium-sized. This chain links TRBV7-9 with TRBJ2-2, with D possibly TRBD2 on 6 matching bases. V was pared by 8 bases and J by 5 bases, with 12 bases between. The germline V gene encodes CDR1 SEHNR and CDR2 FQNEAQ (reference sequence). The length of the CDR3 is 13 residues. CDR3 DNA sequence: TGTGCCAGCCAGGCGGAGGGGACCGGGGAGCTGTTTTTT. Amino acids: CASQAEGTGELFF.

The chain combines TRBV6-5 with TRBJ2-7; TRBD1 agrees at 10 bases. CDR1 is MNHEY and CDR2 is SVGAGI in the germline V gene. The CDR3 runs to 13 residues. J lost 7 bases, V lost 4 bases, and 4 bases had no gene match. Here the CDR3 reads CASSSDRGREQYF. The CDR3 DNA follows: TGTGCCAGCAGTTCTGACAGGGGGCGAGAGCAGTACTTC.

This chain joins TRBV7-9 and TRBJ1-4; a possible D gene is TRBD1 (6 bases). The germline CDR1 and CDR2 sequences are SEHNR and FQNEAQ (reference sequence). Trimming pared 7 bases from V and 4 bases from J, leaving 13 bases between. The CDR3 spans 14 residues. This CDR3 is CASNLDSLNEKLFF. CDR3 coding DNA: TGTGCCAGCAACCTGGACAGCCTTAATGAAAAACTGTTTTTT. Variable domain in full (rest from reference TRBV7-9 and TRBJ1-4): DTGVSQNPRHKITKRGQNVTFRCDPISEHNRLYWYRQTLGQGPEFLTYFQNEAQLEKSRLLSDRFSAERPKGSFSTLEIQRTEQGDSAMYLCASNLDSLNEKLFFGSGTQLSVL.

The rearrangement uses TRBV18 and TRBJ1-2; D call uncertain. There are 17 residues in the CDR3. Germline CDR1 reads KGHSH; CDR2 reads LQKENI. Trimming took off 2 bases at V and 4 bases at J, with 20 bases between the two ends. The CDR3 sequence: CASSPVLALGSSYGYTF. CDR3 nucleotides: TGTGCCAGCTCACCAGTTTTGGCCCTTGGGAGTTCCTATGGCTACACCTTC. The variable domain in full, with the rest retrieved from reference TRBV18 and TRBJ1-2, is NAGVMQNPRHLVRRRGQEARLRCSPMKGHSHVYWYRQLPEEGLKFMVYLQKENIIDESGMPKERFSAEFPKEGPSILRIQQVVRGDSAAYFCASSPVLALGSSYGYTFGSGTRLTVV.

The J gene is TRBJ2-3, the V gene TRBV27, with 10 bases matching TRBD1. The CDR3 has 17 residues. V shed 3 bases and J 2 bases; nucleotides not matched to a gene: 8. The V gene's germline CDR1 is MNHEY and CDR2 SMNVEV (reference sequence). Here the CDR3 DNA reads TGTGCCAGCAGTTTGGACGGGACAGGGGTTTTCACAGATACGCAGTATTTT. Residues: CASSLDGTGVFTDTQYF.

This clone was picked up a small number of times. V gene TRBV11-3 combines with J gene TRBJ1-2, with TRBD1 matching 10 bases. Germline loops: CDR1 SGHNT, CDR2 YENEEA. This CDR3 is built from 16 residues. V lost 5 bases and J lost 8; bases outside the gene matches: 14. This CDR3 reads CASSTRTGTGVDGYTF. CDR3 in DNA: TGTGCCAGCAGCACCCGAACCGGGACAGGGGTCGACGGCTACACCTTC.

CDR3 bases: TGTGCCAGCAGCTTGGTACCAGAAGATACGCAGTATTTT. It encodes CASSLVPEDTQYF. The chain joins TRBV5-4 to TRBJ2-3; D is unresolved. The germline V and J ends were trimmed by 0 bases and 5 bases, with 7 bases remaining between them. The CDR3 has 13 amino acids. Per the germline V gene, CDR1 is SGHNT and CDR2 is YYREEE (reference sequence). Combining the CDR3 with reference TRBV5-4 and TRBJ2-3 gives the whole variable domain ETGVTQSPTHLIKTRGQQVTLRCSSQSGHNTVSWYQQALGQGPQFIFQYYREEENGRGNFPPRFSGLQFPNYSSELNVNALELDDSALYLCASSLVPEDTQYFGPGTRLTVL.

The CDR3 coding sequence is TGTGCCAGCAGTTTAGTACAAACAGGAAAACTGTTTTTT. Its translation is CASSLVQTGKLFF. V and J are TRBV12-3 or TRBV12-4 and TRBJ1-4; possible D gene TRBD1, 5 bases. Trimming took off 1 base at V and 10 bases at J, with 10 bases between the two ends. The CDR3 spans 13 residues.

The V call is TRBV9, the J call TRBJ2-2; D is perhaps TRBD1 (5 bases). The CDR3 totals 13 residues. Germline assignment: CDR1 SGDLS and CDR2 YYNGEE. V gave up 0 bases and J gave up 6 bases, with 6 bases separating them. CDR3 in amino acids: CASSVVGAGELFF. Here the CDR3 DNA reads TGTGCCAGCAGCGTAGTAGGGGCCGGGGAGCTGTTTTTT.

This chain links TRBV5-8 with TRBJ2-3; TRBD2 agrees at 8 bases. The germline V gene has CDR1 SGHTS and CDR2 YDEGEE. The CDR3 spans 18 residues. J lost 1 base, V lost 2 bases, and 12 bases had no gene match. Written as DNA, the CDR3 is TGTGCCAGCAGCTTCCCGAAGGACACTAGCGGTCGCACAGATACGCAGTATTTT. Translation gives CASSFPKDTSGRTDTQYF.

The gene calls are TRBV3-1 (or the pseudogene TRBV3-2) and TRBJ2-7; tentative D call: TRBD2 (5 bases). CDR3 size: 15 residues. V was trimmed by 0 bases and J by 2 bases, leaving 11 bases between them. In germline, CDR1 is LGHDT, CDR2 YNNKEL (reference sequence). The CDR3 DNA follows: TGTGCCAGCAGCCAAGATAGGCTAGCTCCCTACGAGCAGTACTTC. Translation gives CASSQDRLAPYEQYF.